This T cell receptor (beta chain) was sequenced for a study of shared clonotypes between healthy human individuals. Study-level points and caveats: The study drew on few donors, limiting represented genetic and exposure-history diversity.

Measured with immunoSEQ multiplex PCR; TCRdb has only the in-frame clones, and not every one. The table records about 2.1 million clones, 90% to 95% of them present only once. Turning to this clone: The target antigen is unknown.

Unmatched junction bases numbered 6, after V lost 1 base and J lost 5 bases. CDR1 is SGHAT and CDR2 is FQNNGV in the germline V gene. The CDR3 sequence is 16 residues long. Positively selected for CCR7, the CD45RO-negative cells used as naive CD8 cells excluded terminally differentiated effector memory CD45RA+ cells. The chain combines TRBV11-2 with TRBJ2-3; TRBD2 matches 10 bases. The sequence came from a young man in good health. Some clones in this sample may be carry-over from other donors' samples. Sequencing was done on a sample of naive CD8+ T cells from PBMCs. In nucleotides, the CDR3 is TGTGCCAGCAGCTTAGGTCCGGCTAGCGGGAGAGATACGCAGTATTTT. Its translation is CASSLGPASGRDTQYF. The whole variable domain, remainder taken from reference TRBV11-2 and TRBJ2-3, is EAGVAQSPRYKIIEKRQSVAFWCNPISGHATLYWYQQILGQGPKLLIQFQNNGVVDDSQLPKDRFSAERLKGVDSTLKIQPAKLEDSAVYLCASSLGPASGRDTQYFGPGTRLTVL.